A single sample is the source of the 8 T cell receptor beta chains below, sequenced in a study of regulatory T cells in long-lasting Graves disease. Relying on iRepertoire HTBI primers and Arm-PCR of CDR3 regions, the team built TCR beta libraries. TCRdb passed the multiplex PCR reads through MiXCR, listing each CDR3 protein once. This sample has 550,000 to 650,000 distinct CDR3 sequences; 16% occur once, and the top ten carry approximately 12%. The time point: newly diagnosed GD, antithyroid drugs for less than 3 months. PBMCs were the source of the RNA used for TCR sequencing. The same specimen was also included in a second study, on T cells in Graves' hyperthyroidism and ophthalmopathy.

Here the sequenced sample was peripheral blood mononuclear cells (PBMCs), taken at new diagnosis, from a patient treated with antithyroid drugs. The receptors originated from a man between 18 and 35 years old with Graves disease.

The V and J genes are TRBV2 and TRBJ2-7; TRBD1 or TRBD2 may be the D gene (5 bases each). The germline V and J ends were trimmed by 7 bases and 4 bases, with 14 bases remaining between them. Germline V lookup: CDR1 SNHLY, CDR2 FYNNEI. This CDR3 is 13 amino acids long. For the CDR3, the DNA is TGTGCCAGCACCAGGGACGGAAAGTACGAGCAGTACTTC. Translating gives CASTRDGKYEQYF.

The gene calls are TRBV27 and TRBJ2-2, with 9 bases fitting TRBD1. The CDR3 consists of 16 residues. Germline trimming cut 3 bases from V and 7 bases from J; bases unmatched to any gene: 9. CDR1 and CDR2 (germline): MNHEY, SMNVEV (reference sequence). The CDR3 DNA reads as TGTGCCAGCAGTTTCCGGGACAGGGCAATGGGCGGGGAGCTGTTTTTT. Encoded protein: CASSFRDRAMGGELFF.

The chain recombines TRBV7-9 with TRBJ2-5; no clear D. The V and J ends lost 1 base and 5 bases respectively, with 8 bases between them. Germline CDR1 and CDR2: SEHNR and FQNEAQ (reference sequence). The CDR3 covers 13 residues. The CDR3 loop reads CASSLVDRETQYF. In DNA, the CDR3 is TGTGCCAGCAGCTTAGTGGATCGGGAGACCCAGTACTTC.

This clonotype occurred a few times. This chain connects TRBV18 to TRBJ1-1, with 7 bases aligning to TRBD1. This CDR3 is built from 13 residues. V lost 3 bases to trimming and J lost 3 bases; unmatched junction nucleotides: 1. Germline CDR1 and CDR2: KGHSH and LQKENI. The CDR3 nucleotides read TGTGCCAGCTCACCGGACAGGCACACTGAAGCTTTCTTT. This encodes CASSPDRHTEAFF.

The V gene is TRBV5-1, the J gene TRBJ1-2; D unclear. This CDR3 comprises 14 residues. The V gene lost 3 bases and the J gene lost 4 bases, with 13 bases spanning the gap. Germline V gives CDR1 SGHRS, CDR2 YFSETQ. CDR3 in DNA: TGCGCCAGCAGCTCTGAGGCTGACGGCTATGGCTACACCTTC. This translates into CASSSEADGYGYTF. Using reference TRBV5-1 and TRBJ1-2 for the parts outside the CDR3, the full variable domain is KAGVTQTPRYLIKTRGQQVTLSCSPISGHRSVSWYQQTPGQGLQFLFEYFSETQRNKGNFPGRFSGRQFSNSRSEMNVSTLELGDSALYLCASSSEADGYGYTFGSGTRLTVV.

This clonotype was found many times. This chain uses TRBV2 with TRBJ2-1; no reliable D call. Trimming pared 6 bases from V and 8 bases from J, leaving 8 bases between. The CDR3 consists of 11 residues. In germline, CDR1 is SNHLY, CDR2 FYNNEI. The CDR3: CASRGGYEQFF. CDR3 coding DNA: TGTGCCAGCAGGGGTGGCTATGAGCAGTTCTTC.

The J gene is TRBJ2-6, the V gene TRBV7-9; D is unclear. CDR3 length: 13 amino acids. The V gene's germline CDR1 is SEHNR and CDR2 FQNEAQ (reference sequence). V was trimmed by 7 bases and J by 2 bases, leaving 6 bases between them. As DNA, the CDR3 is TGTGCCAGCACACCGGCTGGGGCCAACGTCCTGACTTTC. It yields the protein CASTPAGANVLTF.

This clonotype has ten or more counts. V and J are TRBV3-1 and TRBJ2-5, with D hard to call. Germline-derived CDR1 and CDR2 are LGHDT and YNNKEL (reference sequence). The CDR3 is 13 residues long. Trimming removed 2 bases at V and 5 bases at J, with 9 bases between. This CDR3 is CASSQTLTETQYF. Here the CDR3 DNA reads TGTGCCAGCAGCCAAACACTTACGGAGACCCAGTACTTC.